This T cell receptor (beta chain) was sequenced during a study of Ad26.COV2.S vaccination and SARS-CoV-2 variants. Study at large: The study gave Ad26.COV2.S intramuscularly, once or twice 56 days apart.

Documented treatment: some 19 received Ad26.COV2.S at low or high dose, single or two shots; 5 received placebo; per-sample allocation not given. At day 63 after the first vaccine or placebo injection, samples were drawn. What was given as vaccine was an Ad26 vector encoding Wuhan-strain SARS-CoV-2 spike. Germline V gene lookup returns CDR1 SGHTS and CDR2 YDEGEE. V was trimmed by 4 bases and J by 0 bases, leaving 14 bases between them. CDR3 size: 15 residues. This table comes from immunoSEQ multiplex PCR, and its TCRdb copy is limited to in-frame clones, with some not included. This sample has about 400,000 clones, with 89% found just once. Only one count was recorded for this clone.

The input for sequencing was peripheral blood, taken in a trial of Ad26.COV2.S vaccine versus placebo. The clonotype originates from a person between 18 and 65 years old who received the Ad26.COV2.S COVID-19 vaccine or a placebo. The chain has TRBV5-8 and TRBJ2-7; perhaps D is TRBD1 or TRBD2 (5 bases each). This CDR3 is CASSHEGPASYEQYF. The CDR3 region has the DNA TGTGCCAGCAGCCATGAGGGGCCAGCCTCCTACGAGCAGTACTTC. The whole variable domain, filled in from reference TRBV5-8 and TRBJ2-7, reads EAGVTQSPTHLIKTRGQQATLRCSPISGHTSVYWYQQALGLGLQFLLWYDEGEERNRGNFPPRFSGRQFPNYSSELNVNALELEDSALYLCASSHEGPASYEQYFGPGTRLTVT.